The sequence of this T cell receptor beta chain was determined in a study of T cells in Graves' hyperthyroidism and ophthalmopathy. The wider study: Staff took peripheral blood when the initial diagnosis was made, before any treatment began. Study results and caveats: Blood held most thyroid clonotypes expanded above 0.001 frequency.

V lost 7 bases and J lost 5; bases outside the gene matches: 8. The germline CDR1 and CDR2 sequences are DFQATT and SNEGSKA (reference sequence). The CDR3 is 13 amino acids. Concerning this clonotype: Its specificity is unknown.

Diagnosing involved the use of clinical symptoms, serum thyroxine and TRAb, thyroid ultrasound and orbital computed tomography. Authors of the study amplified TCR beta CDR3 regions from RNA transcripts. The TCR CDR3 first-round RT-PCR relied on the HTBI primer set. TCRdb re-derived calls from the multiplex PCR reads in MiXCR, one entry per CDR3 protein. The sample has 360,000 or so distinct CDR3 sequences, 15% to 20% seen once. This clonotype was sampled from a woman aged 18-30 years with Graves' hyperthyroidism. V and J are TRBV20-1 and TRBJ2-7; 10 bases are shared with TRBD2. The sequenced material came from blood. As DNA, the CDR3 is TGCAGTGTCTTGATAGCGGGGGGAAACGAGCAGTACTTC. Encoded protein: CSVLIAGGNEQYF.